Listed here is a single T cell receptor (beta chain). Its antigen is undetermined. Vbeta (60) and Jbeta (13) primers were used in the PCR. The method was immunoSEQ multiplex PCR; TCRdb's version includes in-frame clones alone and lacks a portion of them. Here the sample spans 200,000 or so clones, 80% to 85% being singletons. The CDR3 runs to 10 residues. V lost 3 bases and J lost 6, with 3 bases in between. Germline loops: CDR1 DFQATT, CDR2 SNEGSKA (reference sequence). This entry belongs to a study of cytomegalovirus exposure and HLA in healthy donors. Study-wide findings and caveats: It was assumed in the presence/absence analyses that sequencing depth was roughly uniform across donors. Clonal expansion was found to be greater in HLA-associated TCR beta chains than in equally common others in a later analysis. The HLA-A and HLA-B alleles of most subjects were reportedly predicted accurately from TCR beta sequences.

The sequencing sample was made of PBMCs. The sequence was obtained from a woman younger than 30 in good health and CMV-seropositive. The chain joins TRBV20-1 to TRBJ2-1, with D hard to call. CDR3 residues: CSASLNEQFF. CDR3 DNA sequence: TGCAGTGCTAGTCTCAATGAGCAGTTCTTC.